The TCR beta chain described here comes from a study of T-cell reconstitution after alpha-beta-depleted transplantation in children. Preparation of the TCRbeta library used unique molecular identifiers. TCRdb re-analysed the PCR reads in MiXCR, keeping a single row per CDR3 protein. The table has 190,000 or so distinct CDR3 sequences, 6% to 7% seen once; the top ten hold more than 2.5%. Trimming stripped 2 bases from V and 1 base from J, with 10 bases between. This CDR3 has 15 residues. Per germline, CDR1 LGHNA and CDR2 YSLEER. This clonotype was seen only a few times. V is TRBV4-3 and J is TRBJ2-3; D is unclear. The sequencing here drew on PBMCs from the stem cell graft donor, taken from the stem cell graft. This sequence originates from a human donor who donated a stem cell graft to a child with Wiskott-Aldrich syndrome. The CDR3 is CASSQREFGTDTQYF. In nucleotides, the CDR3 is TGCGCCAGCAGCCAACGAGAGTTCGGCACAGATACGCAGTATTTT.